This T cell receptor (beta chain) is drawn from a study of T cells in Graves' hyperthyroidism and ophthalmopathy. This clonotype showed up many times. Looked up from germline, CDR1 is SGHAT and CDR2 is FQNNGV. This CDR3 region has 12 residues. V was cut by 5 bases and J by 7 bases, with 8 bases left in between. The CDR3 regions of TCR beta were amplified from RNA transcripts. HTBI primers drove first-round RT-PCR of the TCR CDR3. A single record per CDR3 protein comes from TCRdb applying MiXCR to the multiplex PCR reads. This table holds around 500,000 distinct CDR3 sequences, 16% found once. This chain joins TRBV11-2 and TRBJ2-2; D uncertain. The receptor was isolated from a woman aged 25 to 39 with Graves' ophthalmopathy. The sample taken for sequencing was blood. The CDR3 is CASSPIFGELFF. The CDR3 region has the DNA TGTGCCAGCAGCCCGATCTTCGGGGAGCTGTTTTTT.